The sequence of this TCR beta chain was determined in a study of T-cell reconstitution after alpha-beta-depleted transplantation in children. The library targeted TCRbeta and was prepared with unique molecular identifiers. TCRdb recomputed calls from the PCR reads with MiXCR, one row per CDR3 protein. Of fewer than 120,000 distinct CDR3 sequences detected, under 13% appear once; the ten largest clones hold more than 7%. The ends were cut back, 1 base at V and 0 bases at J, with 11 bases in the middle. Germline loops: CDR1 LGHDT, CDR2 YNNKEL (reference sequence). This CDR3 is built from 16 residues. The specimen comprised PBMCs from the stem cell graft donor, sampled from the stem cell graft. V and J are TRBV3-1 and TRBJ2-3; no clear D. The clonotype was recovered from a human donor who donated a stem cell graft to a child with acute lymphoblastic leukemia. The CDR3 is CASSQGTLRSTDTQYF. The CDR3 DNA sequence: TGTGCCAGCAGCCAAGGGACCCTAAGAAGCACAGATACGCAGTATTTT.